The text below deals with one T cell receptor beta chain. Participants, about 18 to 90 years old, spanned approximately 26 US areas. Self-reported history from a screening survey and questionnaire set each donor's cohort. Sequenced by immunoSEQ multiplex PCR; TCRdb stores in-frame clones only, minus some. The repertoire holds more than 250,000 clones, with around 84% as singletons. The data originate from a study of blood T cell repertoires in COVID-19. CDR1 and CDR2 from the germline V gene are SGHRS and YFSETQ. V lost 9 bases to trimming and J lost 0 bases; unmatched junction nucleotides: 8. This CDR3 contains 16 residues.

The chain joins TRBV5-1 to TRBJ2-6, with TRBD1 matching over 8 bases. The specimen sequenced was PBMCs or T cells enriched from blood (not recorded which). This clonotype originated in a woman aged 18-35 years who had recovered from COVID-19. The CDR3 DNA reads TGCGCCACCCGGACAGGGACCCCCTCTGGGGCCAACGTCCTGACTTTC. Encoded protein: CATRTGTPSGANVLTF.